The rows below give T cell receptor beta chains drawn from one sample of a study of T cell responses to AZD1222 COVID-19 vaccine. Some clones are missing from TCRdb's copy, which holds only in-frame ones; the method was immunoSEQ multiplex PCR. The top ten clones hold 0.85% to 0.95% of a sample with approximately 120,000 clones, about 93% of them seen once. The material was peripheral blood, obtained on day 0 of AZD1222 vaccination. These receptors all stem from an adult in good health. The CDR3 runs from the conserved cysteine through the conserved F or W. A D gene is named only where the DNA matches it firmly. Not every row has a clone size; where given, it reads once, few, many or a size class.

d_gene	abundance	v_gene	j_gene	CDR3aa	CDR3nt
TRBD1	few	TRBV9	TRBJ1-2	CASSDDRGLAGGYTF	TGTGCCAGCAGCGACGACAGGGGGCTAGCGGGTGGCTACACCTTC
-	-	TRBV6-5	TRBJ1-2	CASSYSTETYGYTF	TGTGCCAGCAGTTACTCGACAGAAACCTATGGCTACACCTTC
-	-	TRBV2	TRBJ1-1	CASRPRGVRGPTEAFF	TGTGCCAGCAGACCAAGGGGGGTCAGGGGACCCACTGAAGCTTTCTTT
-	-	TRBV5-1	TRBJ2-7	CASTWAPNTYEQYF	TGCGCCAGCACCTGGGCCCCCAACACCTACGAGCAGTACTTC
TRBD2	-	TRBV13	TRBJ2-3	CASSYGTSGRSTDTQYF	TGTGCCAGCAGCTATGGGACTAGCGGGCGTAGCACAGATACGCAGTATTTT
-	-	TRBV5-1	TRBJ2-1	CASSQRQVPNEQFF	TGCGCCAGCAGCCAGAGACAGGTTCCCAATGAGCAGTTCTTC
-	-	TRBV6-5	TRBJ1-1	CASSYSSEEGAEAFF	TGTGCCAGCAGTTACTCGTCGGAGGAGGGAGCTGAAGCTTTCTTT
-	-	TRBV6-1	TRBJ2-7	CASSEVRVSIF	TGTGCCAGCAGTGAAGTCAGGGTCTCCATCTTC
-	-	TRBV6-5	TRBJ1-2	CASQPAGNYGYTF	TGTGCCAGCCAACCCGCAGGGAACTATGGCTACACCTTC
-	-	TRBV11-3	TRBJ2-1	CASSLDGGAYNEQFF	TGTGCCAGCAGCTTAGATGGAGGAGCTTACAATGAGCAGTTCTTC
-	-	TRBV19	TRBJ1-4	CASSSISTNEKLFF	TGTGCCAGTAGCAGCATTTCAACTAATGAAAAACTGTTTTTT
-	-	TRBV5-1	TRBJ2-2	CASTPGGGLTGELFF	TGCGCCAGCACCCCCGGGGGAGGTCTAACCGGGGAGCTGTTTTTT
TRBD1	few	TRBV10-3	TRBJ1-1	CAISEGAGQGTNTEAFF	TGTGCCATCAGTGAGGGGGCGGGACAGGGAACGAACACTGAAGCTTTCTTT
-	-	TRBV6-4	TRBJ1-6	CASSGSARDSPLHF	TGTGCCAGCAGTGGGTCAGCACGAGATTCACCCCTCCACTTT
-	-	TRBV10-3	TRBJ1-4	CAISEFEGPGEKLFF	TGTGCCATCAGTGAGTTCGAGGGGCCGGGGGAAAAACTGTTTTTT
TRBD1	-	TRBV5-1	TRBJ1-3	CASSPQTGGFSGNTIYF	TGCGCCAGCAGCCCGCAGACAGGGGGCTTCTCTGGAAACACCATATATTTT
-	-	TRBV6-5	TRBJ2-2	CASRERALTMLFF	TGTGCCAGCAGGGAGCGGGCCCTTACAATGCTGTTTTTT
-	-	TRBV24-1	TRBJ2-1	CATSDTRTESNEQFF	TGTGCCACCAGTGACACACGGACAGAGAGCAATGAGCAGTTCTTC
TRBD1	-	TRBV9	TRBJ1-1	CASSSTTGGTEAFF	TGTGCCAGCAGCTCGACGACAGGGGGCACTGAAGCTTTCTTT
-	-	TRBV12-3/TRBV12-4	TRBJ1-3	CASQLGNTIYF	TGTGCCAGCCAGCTCGGAAACACCATATATTTT
-	-	TRBV18	TRBJ2-2	CASSPGVPGSTGELFF	TGTGCCAGCTCACCAGGTGTGCCGGGGTCCACCGGGGAGCTGTTTTTT
TRBD1	-	TRBV5-6	TRBJ1-2	CASSLATGQGASGYTF	TGTGCCAGCAGCTTGGCCACAGGACAGGGGGCCTCTGGCTACACCTTC
-	once	TRBV7-9	TRBJ2-7	CASSSQTDSYEQYF	TGTGCCAGCAGCTCGCAGACAGACTCCTACGAGCAGTACTTC
-	-	TRBV19	TRBJ2-3	CASSIGGINTQYF	TGTGCCAGTAGTATAGGAGGGATCAATACGCAGTATTTT
TRBD1	-	TRBV6-1	TRBJ2-7	CASSEGIGQGAFYEQYF	TGTGCCAGCAGTGAAGGAATCGGACAGGGGGCCTTTTACGAGCAGTACTTC
TRBD1	-	TRBV9	TRBJ1-3	CASSPRTGIDGRTRNTIYF	TGTGCCAGCAGCCCCCGGACAGGGATCGACGGTAGGACAAGAAACACCATATATTTT
-	-	TRBV7-3	TRBJ2-2	CASSQTGQPIAELFF	TGTGCCAGCAGCCAAACCGGACAGCCGATAGCGGAGCTGTTTTTT
-	-	TRBV12-5	TRBJ1-1	CASGLGDFEAFF	TGTGCTAGTGGTCTCGGGGACTTTGAAGCTTTCTTT
-	-	TRBV4-1	TRBJ1-4	CASSQDQGWGYEKLFF	TGCGCCAGCAGCCAAGACCAGGGGTGGGGGTATGAAAAACTGTTTTTT
TRBD1	-	TRBV6-5	TRBJ1-1	CASSPGGPTEAFF	TGTGCCAGCAGTCCAGGGGGACCCACTGAAGCTTTCTTT
TRBD1	-	TRBV5-1	TRBJ1-2	CASSLGQGDGYTF	TGCGCCAGCAGCTTGGGACAGGGCGATGGCTACACCTTC
TRBD2	-	TRBV4-1	TRBJ2-3	CASSQAAGVYSTDTQYF	TGCGCCAGCAGCCAAGCGGCGGGGGTGTATAGCACAGATACGCAGTATTTT
-	-	TRBV6-1	TRBJ1-5	CASSEYNQPQHF	TGTGCCAGCAGTGAGTACAATCAGCCCCAGCATTTT
-	-	TRBV19	TRBJ2-1	CASSIPGGFNEQFF	TGTGCCAGTAGTATCCCCGGAGGGTTCAATGAGCAGTTCTTC
TRBD1	-	TRBV18	TRBJ2-6	CASSPLTGAGANVLTF	TGTGCCAGCTCACCCCTAACAGGGGCCGGGGCCAACGTCCTGACTTTC
-	-	TRBV5-6	TRBJ1-2	CASSLGTVIRGYTF	TGTGCCAGCAGCTTGGGTACTGTGATCCGTGGCTACACCTTC
-	-	TRBV3-1/TRBV3-2	TRBJ1-1	CASSQEVGGMNTEAFF	TGTGCCAGCAGCCAAGAAGTCGGCGGAATGAACACTGAAGCTTTCTTT
-	-	TRBV6-5	TRBJ1-6	CASSYTVYSPLHF	TGTGCCAGCAGTTACACCGTGTATTCACCCCTCCACTTT
-	-	TRBV5-5	TRBJ1-2	CASRLPPTLGYTF	TGTGCCAGCAGGTTACCCCCTACGTTGGGCTACACCTTC
TRBD1	-	TRBV12-3/TRBV12-4	TRBJ1-5	CASSLTGDQPQHF	TGTGCCAGCAGTCTCACAGGGGATCAGCCCCAGCATTTT
TRBD1	once	TRBV4-1	TRBJ1-2	CASSQGRDRVGGYTF	TGCGCCAGCAGCCAAGGAAGGGACAGGGTAGGTGGCTACACCTTC
TRBD1	once	TRBV9	TRBJ1-4	CASSGPPGQATNEKLFF	TGTGCCAGCAGCGGGCCACCGGGACAGGCCACTAATGAAAAACTGTTTTTT
-	-	TRBV5-1	TRBJ2-7	CASSREGYEQYF	TGCGCCAGCAGCCGTGAGGGCTACGAGCAGTACTTC
-	-	TRBV7-9	TRBJ1-1	CASSELTLGEAFF	TGTGCCAGCAGCGAGCTCACACTCGGTGAAGCTTTCTTT
-	-	TRBV5-4	TRBJ1-1	CASSSVGGTEAFF	TGTGCCAGCAGCTCGGTCGGAGGAACTGAAGCTTTCTTT
TRBD1	-	TRBV14	TRBJ1-4	CASSPAGTGEEKLFF	TGTGCCAGCAGCCCAGCCGGGACAGGGGAGGAAAAACTGTTTTTT
-	-	TRBV5-1	TRBJ1-1	CASSLGRDGWNTEAFF	TGCGCCAGCAGCTTGGGCCGGGACGGATGGAACACTGAAGCTTTCTTT
-	-	TRBV5-1	TRBJ2-7	CASSQGTDTYEQYF	TGCGCCAGCAGCCAAGGGACGGACACCTACGAGCAGTACTTC
-	-	TRBV29-1	TRBJ1-5	CSVADGSNQPQHF	TGCAGCGTAGCGGACGGGAGCAATCAGCCCCAGCATTTT
-	-	TRBV3-1/TRBV3-2	TRBJ2-3	CASSHRDGTDTQYF	TGTGCCAGCAGCCATCGGGACGGCACAGATACGCAGTATTTT